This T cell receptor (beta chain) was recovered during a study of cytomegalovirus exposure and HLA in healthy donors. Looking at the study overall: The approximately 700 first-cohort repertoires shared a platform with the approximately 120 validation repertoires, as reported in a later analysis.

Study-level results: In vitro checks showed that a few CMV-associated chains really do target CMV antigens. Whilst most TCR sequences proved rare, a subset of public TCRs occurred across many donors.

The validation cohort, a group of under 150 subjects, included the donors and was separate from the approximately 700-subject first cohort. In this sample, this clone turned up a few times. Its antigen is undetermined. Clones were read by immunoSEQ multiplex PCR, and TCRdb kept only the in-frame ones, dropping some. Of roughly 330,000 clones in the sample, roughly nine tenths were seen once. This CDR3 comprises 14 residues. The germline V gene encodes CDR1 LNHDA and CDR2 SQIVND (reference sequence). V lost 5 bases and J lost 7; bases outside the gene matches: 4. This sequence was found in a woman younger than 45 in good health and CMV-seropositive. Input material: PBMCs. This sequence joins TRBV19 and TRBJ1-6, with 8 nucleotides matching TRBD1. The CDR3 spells CASSAGTGNSPLHF. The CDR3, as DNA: TGTGCCAGTAGTGCCGGGACAGGAAATTCACCCCTCCACTTT. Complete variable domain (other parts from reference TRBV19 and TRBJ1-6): DGGITQSPKYLFRKEGQNVTLSCEQNLNHDAMYWYRQDPGQGLRLIYYSQIVNDFQKGDIAEGYSVSREKKESFPLTVTSAQKNPTAFYLCASSAGTGNSPLHFGNGTRLTVT.